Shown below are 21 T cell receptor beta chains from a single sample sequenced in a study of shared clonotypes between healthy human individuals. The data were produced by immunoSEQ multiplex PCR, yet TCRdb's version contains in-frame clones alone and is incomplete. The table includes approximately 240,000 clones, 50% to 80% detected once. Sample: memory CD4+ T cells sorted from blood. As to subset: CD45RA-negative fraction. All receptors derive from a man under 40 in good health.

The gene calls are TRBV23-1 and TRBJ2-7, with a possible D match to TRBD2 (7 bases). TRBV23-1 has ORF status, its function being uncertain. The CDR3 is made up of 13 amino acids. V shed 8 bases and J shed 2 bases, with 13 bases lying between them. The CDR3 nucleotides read TGCGCCAGCGGACTAGGGGGTCCCTACGAGCAGTACTTC. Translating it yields CASGLGGPYEQYF.

CDR3 bases: TGTGCCAGCAGCTTAACCTCGAGAGTAGGCAATGAGCAGTTCTTC. This gives the protein CASSLTSRVGNEQFF. The chain joins TRBV7-3 to TRBJ2-1; D is uncertain. Germline V gene sequence: CDR1 SGHTA, CDR2 FQGTGA. V was shortened by 0 bases and J by 6 bases, with 12 bases between the two germline ends. The CDR3 spans 15 residues.

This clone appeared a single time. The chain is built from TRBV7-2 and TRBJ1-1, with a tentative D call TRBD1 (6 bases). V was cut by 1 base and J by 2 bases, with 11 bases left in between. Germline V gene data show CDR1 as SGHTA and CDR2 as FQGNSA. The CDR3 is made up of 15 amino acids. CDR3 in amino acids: CASSLGGGINTEAFF. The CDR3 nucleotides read TGTGCCAGCAGCTTAGGGGGGGGCATCAACACTGAAGCTTTCTTT.

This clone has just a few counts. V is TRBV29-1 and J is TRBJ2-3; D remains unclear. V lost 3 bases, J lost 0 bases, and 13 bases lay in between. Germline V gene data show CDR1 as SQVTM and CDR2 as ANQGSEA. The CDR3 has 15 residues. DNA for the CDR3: TGCAGCGTTGACGAGCGACTTACTAGCACAGATACGCAGTATTTT. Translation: CSVDERLTSTDTQYF.

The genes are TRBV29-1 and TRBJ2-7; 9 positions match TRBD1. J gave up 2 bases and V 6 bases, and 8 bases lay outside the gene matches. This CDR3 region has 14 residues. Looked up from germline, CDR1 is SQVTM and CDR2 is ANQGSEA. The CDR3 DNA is TGCAGCGTGGGTCCGGGACAGGGAACCTACGAGCAGTACTTC. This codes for CSVGPGQGTYEQYF.

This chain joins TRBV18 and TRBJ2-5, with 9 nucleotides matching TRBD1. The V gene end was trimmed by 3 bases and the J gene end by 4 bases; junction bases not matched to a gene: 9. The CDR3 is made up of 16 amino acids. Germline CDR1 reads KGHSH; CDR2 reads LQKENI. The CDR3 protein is CASSPFTGTGRETQYF. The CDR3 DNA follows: TGTGCCAGCTCACCCTTCACCGGGACAGGGAGAGAGACCCAGTACTTC.

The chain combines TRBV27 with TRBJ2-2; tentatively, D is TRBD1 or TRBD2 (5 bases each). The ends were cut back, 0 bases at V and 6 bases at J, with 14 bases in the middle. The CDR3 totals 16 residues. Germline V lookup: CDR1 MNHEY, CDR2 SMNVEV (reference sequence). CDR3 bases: TGTGCCAGCAGTTTATCGTTTGGGACCATCCCCGGGGAGCTGTTTTTT. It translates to CASSLSFGTIPGELFF.

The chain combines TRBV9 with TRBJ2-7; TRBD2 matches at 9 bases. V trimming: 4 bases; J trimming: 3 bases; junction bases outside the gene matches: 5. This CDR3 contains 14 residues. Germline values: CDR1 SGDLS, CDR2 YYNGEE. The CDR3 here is CASSRAGGDYEQYF. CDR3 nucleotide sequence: TGTGCCAGCAGCAGAGCGGGAGGCGACTACGAGCAGTACTTC.

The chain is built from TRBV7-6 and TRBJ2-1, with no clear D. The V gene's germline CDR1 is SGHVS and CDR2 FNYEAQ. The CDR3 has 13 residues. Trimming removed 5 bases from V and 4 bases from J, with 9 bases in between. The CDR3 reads CASSKDRYNEQFF. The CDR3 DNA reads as TGTGCCAGCAGCAAAGACCGTTACAATGAGCAGTTCTTC. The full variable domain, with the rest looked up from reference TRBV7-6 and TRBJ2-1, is GAGVSQSPRYKVTKRGQDVALRCDPISGHVSLYWYRQALGQGPEFLTYFNYEAQQDKSGLPNDRFSAERPEGSISTLTIQRTEQRDSAMYRCASSKDRYNEQFFGPGTRLTVL.

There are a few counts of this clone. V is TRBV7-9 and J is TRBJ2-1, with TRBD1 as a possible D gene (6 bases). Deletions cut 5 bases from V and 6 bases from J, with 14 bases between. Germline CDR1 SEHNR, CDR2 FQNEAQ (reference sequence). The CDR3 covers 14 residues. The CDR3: CASSPWDIFNEQFF. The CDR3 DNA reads TGTGCCAGCAGCCCGTGGGACATTTTCAATGAGCAGTTCTTC.

The CDR3 region is CASSSSLASGLLEQFF. CDR3 coding DNA: TGTGCCAGCAGCTCTTCCCTTGCTAGCGGGCTACTTGAGCAGTTCTTC. The J gene is TRBJ2-1, the V gene TRBV7-2; 8 bases are shared with TRBD2. Per the germline V gene, CDR1 is SGHTA and CDR2 is FQGNSA. V lost 4 bases to trimming and J lost 9 bases; unmatched junction nucleotides: 14. The CDR3 length is 16 residues. The whole variable domain, remainder taken from reference TRBV7-2 and TRBJ2-1, is GAGVSQSPSNKVTEKGKDVELRCDPISGHTALYWYRQSLGQGLEFLIYFQGNSAPDKSGLPSDRFSAERTGGSVSTLTIQRTQQEDSAVYLCASSSSLASGLLEQFFGPGTRLTVL.

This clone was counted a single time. The CDR3 DNA sequence: TGTGCCAGCGCTAGAACGGGGGTCTATAATGAAAAACTGTTTTTT. As protein: CASARTGVYNEKLFF. The chain employs TRBV7-2 and TRBJ1-4; the D gene is possibly TRBD1 (5 bases). Trimming shortened V by 8 bases and J by 4 bases, and 17 bases separated the two germline ends. Germline CDR1 reads SGHTA; CDR2 reads FQGNSA. This CDR3 is 15 amino acids long. The full variable domain, in which reference TRBV7-2 and TRBJ1-4 provide the parts outside the CDR3, is GAGVSQSPSNKVTEKGKDVELRCDPISGHTALYWYRQSLGQGLEFLIYFQGNSAPDKSGLPSDRFSAERTGGSVSTLTIQRTQQEDSAVYLCASARTGVYNEKLFFGSGTQLSVL.

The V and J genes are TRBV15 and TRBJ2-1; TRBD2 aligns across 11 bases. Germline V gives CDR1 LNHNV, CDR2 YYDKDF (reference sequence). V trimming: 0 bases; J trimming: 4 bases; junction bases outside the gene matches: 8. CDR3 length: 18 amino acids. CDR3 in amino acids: CATSREGIAGGPYNEQFF. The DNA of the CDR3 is TGTGCCACCAGCAGAGAGGGTATAGCGGGAGGGCCTTACAATGAGCAGTTCTTC.

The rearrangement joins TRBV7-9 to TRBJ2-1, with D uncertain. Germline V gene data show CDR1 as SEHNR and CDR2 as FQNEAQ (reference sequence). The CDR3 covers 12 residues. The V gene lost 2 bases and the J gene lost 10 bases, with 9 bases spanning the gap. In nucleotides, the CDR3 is TGTGCCAGCAGCTTATACGGGCGGGAGCAGTTCTTC. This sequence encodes CASSLYGREQFF.

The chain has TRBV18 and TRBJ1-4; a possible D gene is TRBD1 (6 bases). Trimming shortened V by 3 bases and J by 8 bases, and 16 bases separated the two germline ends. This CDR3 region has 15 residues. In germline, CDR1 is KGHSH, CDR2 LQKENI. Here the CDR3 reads CASSPTSGVEEKLFF. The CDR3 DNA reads TGTGCCAGCTCACCCACGTCAGGGGTCGAGGAAAAACTGTTTTTT.

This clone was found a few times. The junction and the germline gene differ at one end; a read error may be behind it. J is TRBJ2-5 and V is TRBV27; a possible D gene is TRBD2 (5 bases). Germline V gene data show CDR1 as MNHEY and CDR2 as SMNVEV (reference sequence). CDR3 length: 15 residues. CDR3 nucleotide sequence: TGTGCCAGCAGTCCTGCGAGGGCTATGCAAGGGACCCAGTACTTC. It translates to CASSPARAMQGTQYF.

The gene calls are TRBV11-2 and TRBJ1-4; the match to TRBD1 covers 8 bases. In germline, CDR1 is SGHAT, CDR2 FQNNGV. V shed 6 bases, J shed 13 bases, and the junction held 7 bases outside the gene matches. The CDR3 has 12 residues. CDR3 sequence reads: CASSWTGNGLFF. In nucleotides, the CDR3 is TGTGCCAGCAGTTGGACAGGGAATGGACTGTTTTTT.

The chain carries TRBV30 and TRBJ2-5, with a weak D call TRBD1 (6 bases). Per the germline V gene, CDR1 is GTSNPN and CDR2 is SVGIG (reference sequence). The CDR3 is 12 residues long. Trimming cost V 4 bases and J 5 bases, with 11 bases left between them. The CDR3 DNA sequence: TGTGCCTGGACAGGGGCCCGGGAGACCCAGTACTTC. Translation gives CAWTGARETQYF.

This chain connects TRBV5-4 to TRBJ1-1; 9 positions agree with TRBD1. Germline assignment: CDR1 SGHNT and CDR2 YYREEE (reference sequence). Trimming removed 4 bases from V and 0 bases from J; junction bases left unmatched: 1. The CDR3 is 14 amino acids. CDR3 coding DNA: TGTGCCAGCAGCGGGACAGGGTTGAACACTGAAGCTTTCTTT. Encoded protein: CASSGTGLNTEAFF.

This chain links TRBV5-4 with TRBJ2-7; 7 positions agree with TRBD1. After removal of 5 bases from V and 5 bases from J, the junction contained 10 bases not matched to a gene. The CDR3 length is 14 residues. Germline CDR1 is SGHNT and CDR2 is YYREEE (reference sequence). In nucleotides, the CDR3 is TGTGCCAGCAGTAAAACAGGGGCTAAACACGAGCAGTACTTC. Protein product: CASSKTGAKHEQYF.

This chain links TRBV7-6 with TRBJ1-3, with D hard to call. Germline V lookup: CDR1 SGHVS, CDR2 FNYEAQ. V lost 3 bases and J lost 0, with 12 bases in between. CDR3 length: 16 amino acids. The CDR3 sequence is CASSFIGPRSGNTIYF. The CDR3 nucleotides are TGTGCCAGCAGCTTTATCGGACCGCGCTCTGGAAACACCATATATTTT.